One sample yielded the 29 T cell receptor beta chains listed below, sequenced in a study of T cells in Graves' hyperthyroidism and ophthalmopathy (dated by TCRdb to between 2018 and 2021). The library was generated by multiplex PCR. Sequenced using an Illumina HiSeq 2000. The TCR beta CDR3 regions were amplified from RNA transcripts. For the first round of RT-PCR on the TCR CDR3, the HTBI primer set was used together with the Qiagen OneStep RT-PCR kit. Using fastp trimming at Q25 and MiXCR clonotype assembly, TCRdb reanalyzed the public sequencing data and kept in-frame beta chains. CDR3 protein duplicates are merged, each entry listing the most common genes and DNA. A total of hundreds of thousands of distinct CDR3 sequences appear in this sample, just under 45% of them only once. The ten largest account for approximately 6.8% of the sample. The sample comprised peripheral blood or thyroid tissue (not recorded which). These receptors all come from an adult man with Graves' disease, either hyperthyroidism or ophthalmopathy (not recorded which).

The chain links TRBV20-1 to TRBJ1-4; D is ambiguous. Germline V gene sequence: CDR1 DFQATT, CDR2 SNEGSKA (reference sequence). CDR3 size: 13 residues. The V gene lost 4 bases and the J gene lost 8 bases, with 14 bases spanning the gap. The chain's CDR3 is CSAKQTLGEKLFF. The CDR3 nucleotides are TGCAGTGCTAAACAGACCTTGGGAGAAAAACTGTTTTTT.

This chain joins TRBV7-2 and TRBJ2-2, with D hard to call. V was clipped by 5 bases and J by 6 bases, with 13 bases between them. Germline values: CDR1 SGHTA, CDR2 FQGNSA. The length of the CDR3 is 14 residues. The CDR3 reads CASSKRRTAGELFF. The CDR3 bases are TGTGCCAGCAGCAAACGACGTACCGCCGGGGAGCTGTTTTTT.

This clonotype was detected only a few times. The rearrangement links TRBV6-6 to TRBJ2-5, with a weak D call TRBD2 (5 bases). CDR1 and CDR2 from the germline V gene are MNHNY and SVGAGI (reference sequence). V lost 0 bases and J lost 4, with 12 bases in between. This CDR3 has 15 residues. CDR3 loop: CASSYSIEGPETQYF. The DNA for the CDR3 is TGTGCCAGCAGTTACTCGATTGAGGGCCCAGAGACCCAGTACTTC.

As for this clonotype: A much larger clone lies one base from this, so it may be a read error. The J gene is TRBJ2-5, the V gene TRBV29-1; 10 bases are shared with TRBD1. V gave up 5 bases and J gave up 2 bases; unmatched junction bases: 5. Germline V gene sequence: CDR1 SQVTM, CDR2 ANQGSEA. CDR3 size: 14 residues. This CDR3 reads CSVWGQGQQETQYF. The CDR3 coding sequence is TGCAGCGTTTGGGGACAGGGGCAGCAAGAGACCCAGTACTTC.

The rearrangement uses TRBV11-2 and TRBJ1-2; D is ambiguous. This CDR3 spans 13 amino acids. The V end was cut by 5 bases, the J end by 3 bases, with 10 bases between. Germline V gene lookup returns CDR1 SGHAT and CDR2 FQNNGV. The CDR3 here is CASSATTYYGYTF. The CDR3 DNA follows: TGTGCCAGCAGCGCCACAACCTACTATGGCTACACCTTC.

The chain joins TRBV2 to TRBJ2-7, with TRBD1 matching over 7 bases. Germline V gene data show CDR1 as SNHLY and CDR2 as FYNNEI. V trimming: 7 bases; J trimming: 4 bases; junction bases outside the gene matches: 4. CDR3 length equals 12 residues. The CDR3 DNA is TGTGCCAGCAACAGGGGAGTTTACGAGCAGTACTTC. Its protein is CASNRGVYEQYF.

The gene calls are TRBV4-1 and TRBJ1-2, with D unresolved. CDR3 size: 13 residues. The ends were cut back, 1 base at V and 5 bases at J, with 8 bases in the middle. Germline V gives CDR1 MGHRA, CDR2 YSYEKL. The CDR3 bases are TGCGCCAGCAGCCAAGTGTTGTCTTATGGCTACACCTTC. Amino acid sequence: CASSQVLSYGYTF.

This clonotype was detected a few times. This sequence joins TRBV19 and TRBJ1-6; possible D gene TRBD1, 6 bases. CDR1 is LNHDA, CDR2 SQIVND, per germline (reference sequence). V gave up 5 bases and J gave up 0 bases, with 14 bases separating them. This CDR3 comprises 17 residues. The CDR3 DNA sequence: TGTGCCAGTAGTCCGGGACAACCGAGCTCCTATAATTCACCCCTCCACTTT. Translation: CASSPGQPSSYNSPLHF.

This clonotype occurred a few times. The V call is TRBV7-9, the J call TRBJ2-7; 7 positions match TRBD1. The CDR3 runs to 15 residues. Germline CDR1 SEHNR, CDR2 FQNEAQ (reference sequence). V lost 0 bases and J lost 3; bases outside the gene matches: 5. This chain's CDR3 is CASSLADPGGYEQYF. The CDR3 coding sequence is TGTGCCAGCAGCTTAGCCGACCCAGGGGGCTACGAGCAGTACTTC.

This clonotype was seen repeatedly, ten times or more. This chain joins TRBV9 and TRBJ2-6; D is unresolved. The germline CDR1 and CDR2 sequences are SGDLS and YYNGEE. The CDR3 totals 17 residues. V was cut by 4 bases and J by 0 bases, with 14 bases left in between. The CDR3 sequence: CASSLWLGDSGANVLTF. The CDR3 bases are TGTGCCAGCAGCTTATGGCTGGGTGACTCTGGGGCCAACGTCCTGACTTTC.

The genes are TRBV29-1 and TRBJ2-5, with a possible D match to TRBD1 (5 bases). Between the trimmed V and J ends, which lost 8 bases and 2 bases, there was a span of 18 bases. The germline gives CDR1 SQVTM, CDR2 ANQGSEA. This CDR3 is built from 14 residues. Here the CDR3 reads CSLTPGSRQETQYF. CDR3 nucleotides: TGCAGCTTGACCCCAGGGTCGAGGCAAGAGACCCAGTACTTC.

In its sample, this clonotype was seen many times. The chain employs TRBV10-3 and TRBJ1-2; 10 bases line up with TRBD1. J lost 3 bases, V lost 5 bases, and 6 bases had no gene match. Germline loops: CDR1 ENHRY, CDR2 SYGVKD. This CDR3 is built from 15 residues. CDR3 sequence reads: CAISTGTGEYYGYTF. The CDR3 nucleotides are TGTGCCATCAGTACCGGGACAGGGGAGTACTATGGCTACACCTTC.

This chain uses TRBV7-9 with TRBJ2-7; 7 nucleotides line up with TRBD1. The CDR3 sequence is 15 residues long. Trimming cost V 4 bases and J 0 bases; bases outside gene matches: 6. Per the germline V gene, CDR1 is SEHNR and CDR2 is FQNEAQ (reference sequence). The CDR3 DNA follows: TGTGCCAGCAGCTCGGGACAGTGGAGCTCCTACGAGCAGTACTTC. Residues: CASSSGQWSSYEQYF.

About this clonotype itself: A clone one base away is much larger, so this may be a read error. J is TRBJ2-5 and V is TRBV2; D gene unclear. The CDR3 is made up of 13 amino acids. Per germline, CDR1 SNHLY and CDR2 FYNNEI. CDR3: CATSRPAQETQYF. The CDR3, as DNA: TGTGCCACCAGTCGCCCAGCTCAAGAGACCCAGTACTTC.

This chain uses TRBV2 with TRBJ2-5; a weak D match, TRBD1 (6 bases). This CDR3 has 14 residues. The V gene's germline CDR1 is SNHLY and CDR2 FYNNEI. V was cut by 6 bases and J by 4 bases, with 15 bases left in between. In DNA form, the CDR3 reads TGTGCCAGCAGCTTCCCCTGGGACATAGAGACCCAGTACTTC. This encodes CASSFPWDIETQYF.

This clonotype has just a few counts. This chain joins TRBV6-1 and TRBJ1-2; D may be TRBD1 (6 bases). Between the trimmed V and J ends, which lost 6 bases and 4 bases, there was a span of 18 bases. This CDR3 has 15 amino acids. The germline V gene has CDR1 MNHNS and CDR2 SASEGT. CDR3 in DNA: TGTGCCAGCAGACTCAACAGGGTAACGGGCTATGGCTACACCTTC. The encoded protein is CASRLNRVTGYGYTF.

V and J are TRBV29-1 and TRBJ1-2; TRBD1 agrees at 7 bases. The length of the CDR3 is 12 residues. Germline values: CDR1 SQVTM, CDR2 ANQGSEA. As DNA, the CDR3 is TGCACCGAGACAGGGTCCTACTATGGCTACACCTTC. Translated: CTETGSYYGYTF.

The sample holds one count of this clonotype. The genes are TRBV2 and TRBJ1-4, with 7 bases aligning to TRBD1. CDR3 length: 14 residues. V lost 6 bases to trimming and J lost 10 bases; unmatched junction nucleotides: 11. Germline V CDR1 and CDR2: SNHLY, FYNNEI. The CDR3 protein is CASRDRQGGGKLFF. CDR3 in DNA: TGTGCCAGCAGAGATAGACAGGGAGGAGGAAAACTGTTTTTT.

The chain carries TRBV5-1 and TRBJ1-4; TRBD1 might be the D (6 bases). Trimming cost V 4 bases and J 2 bases, with 12 bases left between them. This CDR3 contains 15 residues. Germline CDR1 and CDR2: SGHRS and YFSETQ. The chain's CDR3 is CASSVPDSTNEKLFF. In DNA, the CDR3 is TGCGCCAGCAGCGTGCCGGACAGTACTAATGAAAAACTGTTTTTT.

This clonotype was detected many times. The rearrangement uses TRBV2 and TRBJ1-5; D is perhaps TRBD1 (5 bases). Germline CDR1 reads SNHLY; CDR2 reads FYNNEI. V was clipped by 6 bases and J by 1 base, with 13 bases between them. CDR3 size: 15 residues. The CDR3 DNA reads as TGTGCCAGCAGCCAGACAGTAGGGAGCAATCAGCCCCAGCATTTT. Amino acid sequence: CASSQTVGSNQPQHF. The whole variable domain, filled in from reference TRBV2 and TRBJ1-5, reads EPEVTQTPSHQVTQMGQEVILRCVPISNHLYFYWYRQILGQKVEFLVSFYNNEISEKSEIFDDQFSVERPDGSNFTLKIRSTKLEDSAMYFCASSQTVGSNQPQHFGDGTRLSIL.

V gene TRBV5-6 combines with J gene TRBJ1-1, with 7 bases that match TRBD1. This CDR3 contains 15 residues. V trimming: 2 bases; J trimming: 4 bases; junction bases outside the gene matches: 8. Per the germline V gene, CDR1 is SGHDT and CDR2 is YYEEEE. CDR3 residues: CASSLEGALLTEAFF. CDR3 nucleotides: TGTGCCAGCAGCTTAGAGGGGGCGCTTCTCACTGAAGCTTTCTTT.

The V call is TRBV9, the J call TRBJ2-7; 9 nucleotides line up with TRBD1. Germline CDR1 SGDLS, CDR2 YYNGEE. V lost 2 bases and J lost 7; bases outside the gene matches: 4. This CDR3 contains 13 residues. The chain's CDR3 is CASSVRGTGEQYF. The CDR3 DNA reads as TGTGCCAGCAGCGTTCGTGGGACAGGGGAGCAGTACTTC.

The rearrangement uses TRBV7-9 and TRBJ2-7, with D perhaps TRBD1 (6 bases). Per germline, CDR1 SEHNR and CDR2 FQNEAQ (reference sequence). The V and J ends lost 5 bases and 2 bases respectively, with 13 bases between them. CDR3 size: 14 residues. CDR3 residues: CASSPPQGTYEQYF. In DNA form, the CDR3 reads TGTGCCAGCAGCCCCCCACAGGGAACCTACGAGCAGTACTTC.

This clonotype was observed a few times. The rearrangement links TRBV5-1 to TRBJ2-5, with D unresolved. V lost 0 bases to trimming and J lost 5 bases, with 8 bases between them. The CDR3 is 13 residues long. Germline V gene data show CDR1 as SGHRS and CDR2 as YFSETQ. The CDR3 DNA follows: TGCGCCAGCAGCTTGGCCGAAGTCGAGACCCAGTACTTC. Its protein is CASSLAEVETQYF.

The rearrangement joins TRBV2 to TRBJ1-2; a weak D match, TRBD1 (6 bases). V was trimmed by 1 base and J by 7 bases, leaving 22 bases between them. The CDR3 runs to 17 residues. Germline loops: CDR1 SNHLY, CDR2 FYNNEI. The CDR3 region has the DNA TGTGCCAGCAGTGAAGACGACGTGGAGGGGGACTTTGGTGGCTACACCTTC. Amino acids: CASSEDDVEGDFGGYTF.

J is TRBJ1-3 and V is TRBV2, with unresolved D. The CDR3 totals 17 residues. Between the trimmed V and J ends, which lost 2 bases and 0 bases, there was a span of 14 bases. In germline, CDR1 is SNHLY, CDR2 FYNNEI. The CDR3 bases are TGTGCCAGCAGTGAACGTTGGGCGGGATTCTCTGGAAACACCATATATTTT. This gives the protein CASSERWAGFSGNTIYF.

The chain combines TRBV6-5 with TRBJ1-2; the D gene is possibly TRBD1 (5 bases). The V and J ends lost 4 bases and 4 bases respectively, with 13 bases between them. Germline CDR1 reads MNHEY; CDR2 reads SVGAGI. The CDR3 contains 14 residues. The DNA for the CDR3 is TGTGCCAGCAGTTTTCCGGGGACGTCCTATGGCTACACCTTC. Translating it yields CASSFPGTSYGYTF.

V is TRBV2 and J is TRBJ2-5; D perhaps matches TRBD1 (5 bases). V was clipped by 6 bases and J by 5 bases, with 25 bases between them. Germline V gene data show CDR1 as SNHLY and CDR2 as FYNNEI. There are 17 residues in the CDR3. DNA for the CDR3: TGTGCCAGCAGCTTGCATACGACCCCCCAGGGTCGGGAGACCCAGTACTTC. Translation: CASSLHTTPQGRETQYF.

The V gene is TRBV6-1, the J gene TRBJ1-4, with D possibly being TRBD1 (6 bases). The germline V gene encodes CDR1 MNHNS and CDR2 SASEGT. Trimming took 5 bases from V and 5 from J, leaving 12 bases between them. CDR3 length: 14 residues. The CDR3 loop reads CASSTPGTNEKLFF. Written as DNA, the CDR3 is TGTGCCAGCAGTACCCCCGGGACAAATGAAAAACTGTTTTTT.